The 20 T cell receptor beta chains below were found in one sample sequenced in a study of cytomegalovirus exposure and HLA in healthy donors. Using immunoSEQ multiplex PCR, the repertoire was profiled, and TCRdb retains in-frame clones only, with some absent. The table has some 340,000 clones, roughly 87% seen once. The sample was PBMCs. Every receptor here comes from a woman in her 30s in good health and CMV-seropositive.

The chain combines TRBV6-1 with TRBJ2-5; 9 positions match TRBD1. This CDR3 has 11 amino acids. Trimming at V came to 5 bases and at J to 13 bases, leaving 5 bases not matched to a gene. From germline, CDR1 is MNHNS and CDR2 SASEGT. CDR3 sequence (DNA): TGTGCCAGCAGTTACCAGGGACAGGGGTACTTC. This sequence encodes CASSYQGQGYF.

This chain uses TRBV5-4 with TRBJ2-2; possibly TRBD2 for D (7 bases). Trimming stripped 0 bases from V and 0 bases from J, with 9 bases between. Germline-derived CDR1 and CDR2 are SGHNT and YYREEE (reference sequence). The CDR3 length is 16 residues. In DNA form, the CDR3 reads TGTGCCAGCAGCTTGGAGGGGGGGTCGAACACCGGGGAGCTGTTTTTT. This encodes CASSLEGGSNTGELFF.

This clone was counted a single time. This chain uses TRBV2 with TRBJ2-7; D gene unclear. Trimming shortened V by 7 bases and J by 1 base, and 11 bases separated the two germline ends. Germline-derived CDR1 and CDR2 are SNHLY and FYNNEI. The CDR3 loop spans 13 amino acids. CDR3 coding DNA: TGTGCCAGCAAATTAGCTATGTCCTACGAGCAGTACTTC. It encodes CASKLAMSYEQYF.

The chain has TRBV6-5 and TRBJ2-7, with 9 bases aligning to TRBD1. This CDR3 has 15 amino acids. J lost 3 bases, V lost 5 bases, and 8 bases had no gene match. The V gene's germline CDR1 is MNHEY and CDR2 SVGAGI. The CDR3 is CASSPQGAPIYEQYF. DNA of the CDR3: TGTGCCAGCAGTCCACAGGGGGCGCCAATCTACGAGCAGTACTTC.

This clone has a handful of counts. The chain recombines TRBV30 with TRBJ1-2; D call uncertain. V lost 5 bases and J 3 bases, leaving 10 bases between the germline ends. CDR3 length equals 12 residues. The V gene's germline CDR1 is GTSNPN and CDR2 SVGIG (reference sequence). This CDR3 reads CAWYSGDYGYTF. The CDR3 nucleotides read TGTGCCTGGTATTCAGGAGACTATGGCTACACCTTC.

The chain couples TRBV25-1 to TRBJ1-1, with TRBD1 identical over 7 bases. The V and J ends lost 4 bases and 1 base, in that order; junction bases with no gene match: 6. CDR1 MGHDK and CDR2 SYGVNS come from the germline V gene. The CDR3 covers 15 residues. CDR3 bases: TGTGCCAGCAGTGCACGTGGACAGGCGAACACTGAAGCTTTCTTT. This sequence encodes CASSARGQANTEAFF.

A single count supports this clone. This rearrangement joins TRBV2 to TRBJ2-5, with 8 positions matching TRBD2. The V and J ends lost 4 bases and 5 bases, in that order; junction bases with no gene match: 6. CDR1 and CDR2 from the germline V gene are SNHLY and FYNNEI. The CDR3 is 14 residues long. The CDR3 protein is CASSAVAGWETQYF. The CDR3 coding sequence is TGTGCCAGCAGTGCAGTAGCGGGATGGGAGACCCAGTACTTC.

The chain links TRBV4-1 to TRBJ2-1; 14 nucleotides match TRBD2. CDR3 length: 22 amino acids. Unmatched junction bases numbered 21, after V lost 3 bases and J lost 5 bases. In germline, CDR1 is MGHRA, CDR2 YSYEKL. DNA for the CDR3: TGCGCCAGCAGCCACCCCCCGATCGGGACTAGCGGGAGTAAGGGGCCTAACAATGAGCAGTTCTTC. Amino acids: CASSHPPIGTSGSKGPNNEQFF.

This clone was detected only a few times. The chain carries TRBV30 and TRBJ1-5; a possible D gene is TRBD1 (6 bases). The germline V gene encodes CDR1 GTSNPN and CDR2 SVGIG (reference sequence). V was clipped by 4 bases and J by 2 bases, with 12 bases between them. The CDR3 covers 14 residues. The CDR3 sequence is CAWNPTGRNQPQHF. CDR3 DNA sequence: TGTGCCTGGAATCCTACAGGGCGCAATCAGCCCCAGCATTTT.

This sequence joins TRBV30 and TRBJ2-7; either TRBD1 or TRBD2 may fit D (5 bases each). The germline V gene has CDR1 GTSNPN and CDR2 SVGIG (reference sequence). The germline V and J ends were trimmed by 8 bases and 1 base, with 15 bases remaining between them. This CDR3 contains 13 residues. CDR3 nucleotides: TGTGCCCGGGCCGTTGGGGGATCCTACGAGCAGTACTTC. This encodes CARAVGGSYEQYF.

This clone was seen only a few times. The J gene is TRBJ1-2, the V gene TRBV6-6; maybe TRBD1 (5 bases). The V gene's germline CDR1 is MNHNY and CDR2 SVGAGI (reference sequence). CDR3 length: 13 amino acids. Trimming took off 7 bases at V and 1 base at J, with 10 bases between the two ends. The CDR3 region is CASTSDSNYGYTF. The CDR3 bases are TGTGCCAGCACCTCAGACAGTAACTATGGCTACACCTTC.

The chain uses TRBV7-7 and TRBJ2-7; perhaps TRBD1 as D (5 bases). This CDR3 has 13 amino acids. Per the germline V gene, CDR1 is SSHAT and CDR2 is FNYEAQ (reference sequence). V was trimmed by 2 bases and J by 3 bases, leaving 8 bases between them. The CDR3 region has the DNA TGTGCCAGCAGCTTATTTCAGGGCTACGAGCAGTACTTC. Protein: CASSLFQGYEQYF.

This clone has just a few counts. V is TRBV2 and J is TRBJ1-1; D perhaps matches TRBD1 (5 bases). The CDR3 spans 17 residues. Germline loops: CDR1 SNHLY, CDR2 FYNNEI. With 1 base removed from V and 4 bases from J, the gap between germline ends came to 19 bases. The chain's CDR3 is CASSEGGGWGRSTEAFF. The CDR3 bases are TGTGCCAGCAGTGAAGGCGGGGGTTGGGGACGGAGCACTGAAGCTTTCTTT.

The CDR3 spells CASSLNPWADTQYF. CDR3 coding DNA: TGCGCCAGCAGCTTGAATCCTTGGGCAGATACGCAGTATTTT. The rearrangement joins TRBV5-1 to TRBJ2-3; D is unresolved. Germline loops: CDR1 SGHRS, CDR2 YFSETQ. The V and J ends lost 1 base and 4 bases respectively, with 10 bases between them. CDR3 length equals 14 residues.

The CDR3 spells CASSYTGTTGELFF. DNA of the CDR3: TGTGCCAGCAGTTATACAGGGACGACCGGGGAGCTGTTTTTT. The chain is built from TRBV6-6 and TRBJ2-2, with a weak D call TRBD1 (6 bases). V was clipped by 3 bases and J by 5 bases, with 10 bases between them. CDR1 and CDR2 (germline): MNHNY, SVGAGI (reference sequence). CDR3 length equals 14 residues.

V gene TRBV9 combines with J gene TRBJ2-1; D may be TRBD1 or TRBD2 (7 bases each). This CDR3 has 17 residues. V was trimmed by 4 bases and J by 7 bases, leaving 24 bases between them. Germline V gene lookup returns CDR1 SGDLS and CDR2 YYNGEE. The CDR3 reads CASSRRQGLGGQNEQFF. In DNA, the CDR3 is TGTGCCAGCAGCCGTAGACAGGGCCTGGGAGGGCAGAATGAGCAGTTCTTC.

This clone was observed a handful of times. The chain has TRBV14 and TRBJ1-2; 7 nucleotides agree with TRBD1. The junction had 7 bases not matched to a gene; V was cut back by 1 base and J by 2 bases. The CDR3 has 16 residues. The V gene's germline CDR1 is SGHDN and CDR2 FVKESK. The CDR3 DNA reads as TGTGCCAGCAGCCAAGCCGCCTCAGGGGGAAACTATGGCTACACCTTC. As protein: CASSQAASGGNYGYTF.

The J gene is TRBJ2-7, the V gene TRBV29-1; D is tentatively TRBD1 or TRBD2 (5 bases each). V was clipped by 7 bases and J by 0 bases, with 16 bases between them. Germline CDR1 SQVTM, CDR2 ANQGSEA. The CDR3 contains 14 residues. Here the CDR3 DNA reads TGCAGCGCAGCCCAAACGGGGCTCTCCTACGAGCAGTACTTC. Residues: CSAAQTGLSYEQYF.

The rearrangement uses TRBV4-1 and TRBJ2-7; possibly TRBD1 for D (5 bases). V lost 4 bases and J 1 base, leaving 8 bases between the germline ends. The CDR3 has 13 residues. The germline gives CDR1 MGHRA, CDR2 YSYEKL. Written as DNA, the CDR3 is TGCGCCAGCAGCCCCAGGGTTTCCTACGAGCAGTACTTC. This gives the protein CASSPRVSYEQYF.

V is TRBV27 and J is TRBJ2-1, with 9 bases aligning to TRBD2. Unmatched junction bases numbered 6, after V lost 5 bases and J lost 10 bases. Per germline, CDR1 MNHEY and CDR2 SMNVEV (reference sequence). CDR3 size: 13 residues. The DNA for the CDR3 is TGTGCCAGCAGTCCACTGACTAGCGGCGAGCAGTTCTTC. The encoded protein is CASSPLTSGEQFF.